This T cell receptor beta chain was documented in a study of blood T cells in healthy people across ages. Looked up from germline, CDR1 is SQVTM and CDR2 is ANQGSEA. Trimming removed 8 bases at V and 7 bases at J, with 18 bases between. The length of the CDR3 is 13 residues. Then a second PCR, running about 7 to 11 cycles, was carried out with a sample-barcoded 5' primer and a J-beta primer mix. TCRdb re-analysed the 5' RACE reads in MiXCR, keeping a single row per CDR3 protein. The repertoire holds about 600,000 distinct CDR3 sequences, with around 48% as singletons. This rearrangement joins TRBV29-1 to TRBJ1-5, with a possible D match to TRBD1 (5 bases). Material: blood. This sequence originates from a man aged 80 or over in good health. The CDR3 DNA is TGCAGCTTGAGGATGAGGGGACGGCAGCCCCAGCATTTT. This sequence encodes CSLRMRGRQPQHF.